This T cell receptor (beta chain) was profiled in a study of T cells in women clearing cervical HPV infection. The protocol was immunoSEQ multiplex PCR, while the TCRdb copy is restricted to in-frame clones and leaves out a portion. Its listing shows about 21,000 clones. Material: blood buffy coat. The sequence was collected from a woman aged 18-70 years with a cervical HPV16 infection that either progressed to CIN3+ or cleared (not recorded which).

The CDR3 loop is CASSATSSFYNEQFF. The CDR3 DNA, read in part, is TGTGCCAGCAGTGCGACTAGTAGTTTCTACAATGAG. V gene TRBV6-1 combines with J gene TRBJ2-1, with D possibly matching TRBD2 (6 bases). The read comes to an end 3 residues before the CDR3 does, leaving the germline J gene to fill in the end. Germline CDR1 is MNHNS and CDR2 is SASEGT. The length of the CDR3 is 15 residues. Trimming removed 4 bases at V and 3 bases at J, with 13 bases between.